This T cell receptor (beta chain) was found in a study of T-cell memory formation after mild COVID-19. The study, taken as a whole, reports: Some clones that responded were present in memory (sampled pre-infection), which suggests cross-reactive memory joined.

This clonotype was picked up many times. Its matching antigen is unknown. TCR alpha and TCR beta cDNA libraries carrying sample barcodes and UMIs were produced by 5'RACE using constant-segment primers. TCRdb passed the 5' RACE reads through MiXCR, listing each CDR3 protein once. This sample carries 300,000 to 350,000 distinct CDR3 sequences, 13% to 15% of them seen once, and the ten largest clones take 20% to 25%. The CDR3 length is 15 residues. The germline CDR1 and CDR2 sequences are MNHEY and SVGAGI. The ends were cut back, 2 bases at V and 6 bases at J, with 17 bases in the middle. Sequenced: PBMCs or a T cell subset sorted from them (not recorded which). This chain joins TRBV6-5 and TRBJ2-7; perhaps TRBD1 as D (5 bases). This receptor was obtained from a man younger than 35 who had mild COVID-19 (a few samples of this study predate the infection). Cell type and time point are not known. The CDR3: CASSYRQTAGVEQYF. CDR3 nucleotide sequence: TGTGCCAGCAGTTACCGGCAGACAGCCGGTGTCGAGCAGTACTTC.